The sequence of this T cell receptor beta chain was determined in a study of CXCR3-negative and CXCR3-positive naive CD8 T cells (dated by TCRdb to the late 2010s). Concerning the study at large: In total, 120 million to 150 million TRB reads were obtained, which works out to roughly 1.5 +/- 0.3 million reads per library. Diversity and physicochemical repertoire analyses covered 11 donors pooled from two independent experiments. Naive subsets from a handful of donors and memory cells from 3 donors were included in the TRBV-TRBJ cluster analysis.

To note about this clonotype: Its antigen remains unidentified.

For sequencing, a NextSeq 550 was employed. The Human TCR Profiling Kit (MiLaboratory) was used to prepare UMI-labeled 5' RACE TRB cDNA libraries. cDNA synthesis used the entire amount of extracted RNA, and PCR amplification then used the entire amount of cDNA produced. The libraries were made side by side, with each library going through the same number of PCR cycles. In the paper's pipeline: About 53,000 +/- 9,400 unique UMI-labeled TRB cDNA molecules per library were extracted with MIGEC and MiXCR, with at least two reads per UMI required. On average, about 40,000 +/- 10,000 functional in-frame TRB CDR3 nucleotide clonotypes lacking stop codons were found per library. After downsampling to 5000 UMI-labeled TRB molecules per sample, diversity metrics such as normalized Shannon-Wiener and Chao1 were calculated in VDJtools. VDJtools computed clonotype-size-weighted physicochemical properties of the central five CDR3 residues: interaction energy, strength, volume and Kidera factor 4. TCRdb reprocessed the reads into one record per CDR3 protein sequence, lacking DNA. TCRdb's processing, not the authors' own work, is the source of the V and J calls. This sample's listing comprises around 50,000 distinct CDR3 sequences. Approximately 1.6% of the sample goes to the ten largest clones.

Each CD8+ T cell subset was flow-sorted in triplicate, and 300,000 or so cells per subset were placed directly into RLT lysis buffer. To keep memory contaminants out, a stringent definition of naive CD8+ T cells was applied: CD45RO-CCR7+CD27+CD95-. Standard density gradient centrifugation was used to isolate peripheral blood mononuclear cells from buffy coats. A FACSAria III was used to flow-sort naive CD8+ T cells into CXCR3-negative and CXCR3-positive populations. An RNeasy Mini Kit was used to extract total RNA from the sorted cells. Broader findings and caveats from the paper: CXCR3 expression partially decreased after cryopreservation, so most assays used freshly isolated PBMCs. Comparably high repertoire diversity was found in both naive subsets, whereas much lower repertoire diversity was found in memory CD8+ T cells. Because surface CD5, which has been linked to self-reactivity in mice, was comparable between naive subsets, TCR interaction strength was also inferred from TRB CDR3 physicochemical properties. Naive CXCR3-negative and CXCR3-positive cells from the same donor showed similar TRBV-TRBJ usage, whereas memory cells showed distinct patterns. TRB CDR3s from CXCR3-positive naive cells showed higher hydrophobicity (lower Kidera factor 4), lower energy, and higher strength and volume indices than CXCR3-negative naive cells.

CDR1 and CDR2 are read off the germline V gene (reference sequence) as DFQATT and SNEGSKA. From the cysteine up to the phenylalanine, the CDR3 has a length of 14 residues. Only the protein is available. The sequence was collected from a human donor in good health. Some clones in this sample may be carry-over from other donors' samples. The rearranged segments are TRBV20-1 and TRBJ1-1; TCRdb names TRBD1, which stays unverified in the absence of DNA. Sequencing used naive CXCR3- CD8+ T cells from blood. The sample's cell subset or site label, in plain terms: CD45RO-CCR7+CD27+CD95- naive CD8+ T cells lacking CXCR3 (TNR3-). For the CDR3, the sequence is CSASPLFMNTEAFF.